The 32 T cell receptor beta chains below come from one sample, sequenced in a study of blood T cell repertoires in COVID-19. Produced via immunoSEQ multiplex PCR; TCRdb's table is partial and in-frame only. The data show about 240,000 clones, approximately 80% seen once. The sequenced sample consisted of peripheral blood. These receptors were obtained from an older woman with acute or convalescent COVID-19.

CDR3 region: CASSGPTSRGGRETQYF. CDR3 sequence (DNA): TGTGCCAGCAGCGGTCCCACTTCGCGGGGGGGTCGAGAGACCCAGTACTTC. The V and J genes are TRBV9 and TRBJ2-5; 9 nucleotides agree with TRBD2. The CDR3 has 17 amino acids. CDR1 is SGDLS and CDR2 is YYNGEE in the germline V gene. The V gene end was trimmed by 3 bases and the J gene end by 4 bases; junction bases not matched to a gene: 13. Full variable domain (outside the CDR3, taken from reference TRBV9 and TRBJ2-5): DSGVTQTPKHLITATGQRVTLRCSPRSGDLSVYWYQQSLDQGLQFLIQYYNGEERAKGNILERFSAQQFPDLHSELNLSSLELGDSALYFCASSGPTSRGGRETQYFGPGTRLLVL.

The chain is built from TRBV12-3 or TRBV12-4 and TRBJ1-2, with unresolved D. This CDR3 contains 13 residues. The V end lost 4 bases, the J end lost 0 bases, and 6 bases lay between the germline ends. DNA of the CDR3: TGTGCCAGCAGTTGGGGAGCTAACTATGGCTACACCTTC. Translating gives CASSWGANYGYTF.

This clone is a singleton in its sample. The gene calls are TRBV6-2 or TRBV6-3 and TRBJ1-2, with 10 positions matching TRBD1. Trimming took 2 bases from V and 2 from J; bases not matched to a gene: 8. Germline V gene sequence: CDR1 MNHEY, CDR2 SVGEGT. The CDR3 spans 17 residues. Here the CDR3 DNA reads TGTGCCAGCAGTTACCGGGTCCGACAGGGGGCAAACTATGGCTACACCTTC. Its translation: CASSYRVRQGANYGYTF.

V gene TRBV27 combines with J gene TRBJ1-1; 8 nucleotides match TRBD1. Germline V lookup: CDR1 MNHEY, CDR2 SMNVEV (reference sequence). V was pared by 3 bases and J by 3 bases, with 6 bases of the junction left unmatched. CDR3 size: 15 residues. The CDR3 bases are TGTGCCAGCAGTTTCCTTCCACAGGGGGACACTGAAGCTTTCTTT. Translated, it gives CASSFLPQGDTEAFF.

The rearrangement uses TRBV27 and TRBJ2-1; D call uncertain. The germline V gene encodes CDR1 MNHEY and CDR2 SMNVEV (reference sequence). V was clipped by 4 bases and J by 5 bases, with 9 bases between them. The CDR3 contains 13 residues. Written as DNA, the CDR3 is TGTGCCAGCAGTTCCAGACTTAACAATGAGCAGTTCTTC. Its protein product is CASSSRLNNEQFF.

The gene calls are TRBV5-1 and TRBJ2-3; 10 bases map to TRBD1. The CDR3 extends over 16 amino acids. Germline CDR1 is SGHRS and CDR2 is YFSETQ. V was clipped by 1 base and J by 4 bases; unmatched bases: 6. The CDR3 bases are TGCGCCAGCAGCTTGACAGTGACAGGGGGCGCAGATACGCAGTATTTT. This gives the protein CASSLTVTGGADTQYF.

The genes are TRBV5-1 and TRBJ1-1, with TRBD1 matching 12 bases. The CDR3 extends over 17 amino acids. The V and J ends lost 2 bases and 1 base, in that order; junction bases with no gene match: 6. CDR1 is SGHRS, CDR2 YFSETQ, per germline. Here the CDR3 reads CASSFNSGQGANTEAFF. The CDR3 nucleotides are TGCGCCAGCAGCTTCAATTCGGGACAGGGGGCGAACACTGAAGCTTTCTTT.

The rearrangement uses TRBV9 and TRBJ1-1; a possible D gene is TRBD1 (6 bases). The CDR3 consists of 12 residues. The V gene lost 4 bases and the J gene lost 11 bases, with 15 bases spanning the gap. Per the germline V gene, CDR1 is SGDLS and CDR2 is YYNGEE. CDR3 nucleotides: TGTGCCAGCAGCTTTAGGACAGAAGGGGCTTTCTTT. This encodes CASSFRTEGAFF.

The chain recombines TRBV6-6 with TRBJ1-2, with D possibly being TRBD1 (5 bases). Trimming took off 8 bases at V and 4 bases at J, with 11 bases between the two ends. This CDR3 spans 12 amino acids. CDR1 is MNHNY and CDR2 is SVGAGI in the germline V gene (reference sequence). The CDR3 coding sequence is TGTGCCAGCTCCGACAGTCTCTATGGCTACACCTTC. This gives the protein CASSDSLYGYTF.

This clone was seen a few times. The chain employs TRBV7-2 and TRBJ1-3; no clear D. The V and J ends lost 2 bases and 0 bases respectively, with 11 bases between them. Germline CDR1 SGHTA, CDR2 FQGNSA. This CDR3 comprises 16 residues. This chain's CDR3 is CASSLLEGISGNTIYF. The DNA of the CDR3 is TGTGCCAGCAGCTTATTGGAGGGAATCTCTGGAAACACCATATATTTT.

This chain uses TRBV24-1 with TRBJ2-3; TRBD1 matches at 8 bases. This CDR3 is built from 15 residues. Germline lookup yields CDR1 KGHDR and CDR2 SFDVKD. The ends lost 3 bases at V and 1 base at J; junction bases unmatched: 2. The CDR3 loop reads CATSDPGQGTDTQYF. CDR3 sequence (DNA): TGTGCCACCAGTGATCCGGGACAGGGCACAGATACGCAGTATTTT.

V gene TRBV27 combines with J gene TRBJ1-5; D remains ambiguous. Germline V gene data show CDR1 as MNHEY and CDR2 as SMNVEV (reference sequence). Trimming took off 2 bases at V and 2 bases at J, with 4 bases between the two ends. The CDR3 totals 13 residues. The CDR3 loop is CASSLIGNQPQHF. DNA for the CDR3: TGTGCCAGCAGTTTAATAGGCAATCAGCCCCAGCATTTT.

The chain is built from TRBV27 and TRBJ1-3, with a possible D match to TRBD1 (6 bases). Germline-derived CDR1 and CDR2 are MNHEY and SMNVEV (reference sequence). Trimming took off 5 bases at V and 2 bases at J, with 13 bases between the two ends. The CDR3 is 15 amino acids. The CDR3 DNA follows: TGTGCCAGCAGTCTACAGGGCTTACCTGGAAACACCATATATTTT. Amino acid sequence: CASSLQGLPGNTIYF.

This clone is a singleton in its sample. The chain has TRBV5-6 and TRBJ1-4; the D gene is possibly TRBD1 (6 bases). The CDR3 totals 16 residues. CDR1 is SGHDT and CDR2 is YYEEEE in the germline V gene. Trimming pared 4 bases from V and 2 bases from J, leaving 15 bases between. The CDR3 coding sequence is TGTGCCAGCAGCCGAAGAACGGGACATACTAATGAAAAACTGTTTTTT. It codes for CASSRRTGHTNEKLFF.

The gene calls are TRBV5-1 and TRBJ2-2; 7 bases align to TRBD1. This CDR3 has 15 amino acids. Germline values: CDR1 SGHRS, CDR2 YFSETQ. The trim removed 6 bases at V and 2 bases at J, leaving 7 bases unmatched. CDR3 residues: CASTTGQTNTGELFF. CDR3 bases: TGCGCCAGCACCACGGGACAGACTAACACCGGGGAGCTGTTTTTT.

The chain has TRBV10-3 and TRBJ1-1, with 7 bases matching TRBD1. J was trimmed by 1 base and V by 3 bases; bases with no gene match: 2. This CDR3 is 14 amino acids long. Germline V gene sequence: CDR1 ENHRY, CDR2 SYGVKD. The CDR3 nucleotides read TGTGCCATCAGTGATTACAGGGGGAACACTGAAGCTTTCTTT. The encoded protein is CAISDYRGNTEAFF.

The chain uses TRBV15 and TRBJ1-5, with D perhaps matching TRBD1 (6 bases). Per the germline V gene, CDR1 is LNHNV and CDR2 is YYDKDF (reference sequence). Trimming shortened V by 1 base and J by 6 bases, and 16 bases separated the two germline ends. The CDR3 length is 16 residues. CDR3 region: CATSRGADRGGQPQHF. The CDR3 DNA sequence: TGTGCCACCAGCAGAGGGGCAGACCGAGGGGGTCAGCCCCAGCATTTT.

The chain combines TRBV15 with TRBJ2-7, with a possible D match to TRBD2 (5 bases). Germline assignment: CDR1 LNHNV and CDR2 YYDKDF (reference sequence). The CDR3 spans 13 residues. Trimming stripped 2 bases from V and 7 bases from J, with 12 bases between. The CDR3 nucleotides are TGTGCCACCAGCAGATGGCAGGAGCGGGAGCAGTACTTC. Protein sequence: CATSRWQEREQYF.

The chain couples TRBV19 to TRBJ2-3; 11 bases map to TRBD2. There are 17 residues in the CDR3. Germline-derived CDR1 and CDR2 are LNHDA and SQIVND (reference sequence). J was trimmed by 6 bases and V by 3 bases; bases with no gene match: 11. DNA of the CDR3: TGTGCCAGTAGTATTCTGTCTAGCGGGGGGCCGTGGGATACGCAGTATTTT. This translates into CASSILSSGGPWDTQYF.

The V and J genes are TRBV6-2 or TRBV6-3 and TRBJ1-5; 7 nucleotides agree with TRBD1. CDR3 length: 15 amino acids. Germline CDR1 and CDR2: MNHEY and SVGEGT. J gave up 4 bases and V 5 bases, and 8 bases lay outside the gene matches. CDR3 coding DNA: TGTGCCAGCAGTCGGGACAGATACCCTAATCAGCCCCAGCATTTT. This codes for CASSRDRYPNQPQHF.

This chain links TRBV11-2 with TRBJ1-1; D is perhaps TRBD1 (6 bases). The V end lost 5 bases, the J end lost 4 bases, and 14 bases lay between the germline ends. The CDR3 totals 14 residues. CDR1 is SGHAT, CDR2 FQNNGV, per germline. CDR3 nucleotides: TGTGCCAGCAGCGCGACAGGCCATCTCACTGAAGCTTTCTTT. This gives the protein CASSATGHLTEAFF. Using reference TRBV11-2 and TRBJ1-1 for the parts outside the CDR3, the full variable domain is EAGVAQSPRYKIIEKRQSVAFWCNPISGHATLYWYQQILGQGPKLLIQFQNNGVVDDSQLPKDRFSAERLKGVDSTLKIQPAKLEDSAVYLCASSATGHLTEAFFGQGTRLTVV.

As regards this clone: An end of the junction differs from the germline gene, which may be a read error. V and J are TRBV18 and TRBJ1-4; TRBD1 might be the D (5 bases). This CDR3 contains 15 residues. Germline V gene lookup returns CDR1 KGHSH and CDR2 LQKENI. The CDR3 DNA reads TGTGCCAGCTCACCCCCGGGGGGTCCAGGTGAAAAACTATTTTTT. It yields the protein CASSPPGGPGEKLFF.

Comment on this clone: Other nucleotide sequences in the sample specify the same CDR3. The chain joins TRBV15 to TRBJ1-5; TRBD1 matches at 10 bases. The germline CDR1 and CDR2 sequences are LNHNV and YYDKDF (reference sequence). The V segment lost 5 bases and the J segment 7 bases; nucleotides outside the gene matches: 2. The CDR3 consists of 13 residues. The CDR3 DNA follows: TGTGCCACCAGCGGGACAGGGGACCAGCCCCAGCATTTT. This encodes CATSGTGDQPQHF.

This clone was seen just once. The rearrangement joins TRBV24-1 to TRBJ2-3; 14 bases align to TRBD2. The CDR3 totals 18 residues. The junction had 8 bases not matched to a gene; V was cut back by 7 bases and J by 0 bases. Germline V gene data show CDR1 as KGHDR and CDR2 as SFDVKD. The CDR3 sequence: CATSAGLAGGTSTDTQYF. The DNA for the CDR3 is TGTGCCACCAGCGCAGGACTAGCGGGGGGCACTAGCACAGATACGCAGTATTTT.

V is TRBV5-4 and J is TRBJ1-1, with D possibly being TRBD1 (5 bases). Germline CDR1 SGHNT, CDR2 YYREEE (reference sequence). The CDR3 is made up of 15 amino acids. Trimming shortened V by 0 bases and J by 1 base, and 10 bases separated the two germline ends. The CDR3 loop is CASSLGGLRNTEAFF. The DNA for the CDR3 is TGTGCCAGCAGCTTGGGGGGACTTCGGAACACTGAAGCTTTCTTT.

This clone was detected only once. The J gene is TRBJ1-3, the V gene TRBV5-1; 10 bases line up with TRBD1. V shed 0 bases, J shed 0 bases, and the junction held 12 bases outside the gene matches. CDR3 length equals 20 residues. The V gene's germline CDR1 is SGHRS and CDR2 YFSETQ. The CDR3: CASSLAGTGVVGNSGNTIYF. The CDR3 region has the DNA TGCGCCAGCAGCTTGGCCGGGACAGGGGTTGTGGGGAACTCTGGAAACACCATATATTTT.

This chain links TRBV4-3 with TRBJ1-5; D remains ambiguous. Germline V gene data show CDR1 as LGHNA and CDR2 as YSLEER. V shed 0 bases and J shed 5 bases, with 11 bases lying between them. The CDR3 has 15 residues. In DNA, the CDR3 is TGCGCCAGCAGCCAAGATCGCGCACGGGATCAGCCCCAGCATTTT. It encodes CASSQDRARDQPQHF.

The rearrangement joins TRBV5-6 to TRBJ2-3, with 8 positions matching TRBD2. The V gene end was trimmed by 5 bases and the J gene end by 2 bases; junction bases not matched to a gene: 4. The CDR3 has 14 amino acids. The germline V gene has CDR1 SGHDT and CDR2 YYEEEE. CDR3 DNA: TGTGCCAGCAGACGGCGGGGGGCCACAGATACGCAGTATTTT. Protein product: CASRRRGATDTQYF.

This chain connects TRBV10-1 to TRBJ2-1, with TRBD2 matching over 10 bases. Germline values: CDR1 WNHNN, CDR2 SYGVQD (reference sequence). The trim removed 6 bases at V and 2 bases at J, leaving 4 bases unmatched. This CDR3 comprises 15 residues. CDR3 DNA sequence: TGCGCCAGCAGCCCTAGCGGGGGAGCCTACAATGAGCAGTTCTTC. Encoded protein: CASSPSGGAYNEQFF.

The DNA of the CDR3 is TGTGCCGTACGAAGTCGGGTATACAGCAATCAGCCCCAGCATTTT. Translating it yields CAVRSRVYSNQPQHF. The chain has TRBV6-5 and TRBJ1-5; D gene unclear. Germline V gene data show CDR1 as MNHEY and CDR2 as SVGAGI. The CDR3 is 15 amino acids. Trimming pared 11 bases from V and 1 base from J, leaving 18 bases between.

J is TRBJ1-4 and V is TRBV10-3, with D possibly TRBD1 on 5 matching bases. Trimming left V 3 bases short and J 6 bases short, with 23 bases between. Germline V CDR1 and CDR2: ENHRY, SYGVKD. The CDR3 has 18 residues. CDR3 residues: CAISDYRSGSSSHEKLFF. The CDR3 DNA reads TGTGCCATCAGTGACTACAGGTCAGGCAGTTCATCCCATGAAAAACTGTTTTTT.

The CDR3 loop reads CASSLLGTGFQETQYF. The CDR3 DNA sequence: TGTGCCAGCTCCCTCCTCGGGACAGGATTTCAGGAGACCCAGTACTTC. The V gene is TRBV27, the J gene TRBJ2-5; 8 nucleotides align to TRBD1. The V segment lost 8 bases and the J segment 5 bases; nucleotides outside the gene matches: 16. The CDR3 has 16 residues. Germline V CDR1 and CDR2: MNHEY, SMNVEV (reference sequence).